This TCR beta chain originates from a study of T cells after yellow fever vaccination. Study conclusions and caveats: Relatively few clonotypes were ones that appeared in both CD4 and CD8 compartments. A weaker but faster secondary response was observed, peaking on day 5 versus 15.

About this clonotype itself: Its antigen is unknown.

Germline V gives CDR1 MNHEY, CDR2 SVGEGT. The V gene end was trimmed by 2 bases and the J gene end by 6 bases; junction bases not matched to a gene: 0. This CDR3 region has 13 residues. TCRdb fed the 5' RACE reads into MiXCR, producing one record per CDR3 protein. Of a few hundred thousand distinct CDR3 sequences listed, roughly 3.9% are singletons. The starting material was PBMCs, obtained 5 days after the yellow fever booster vaccination. This sequence joins TRBV6-2 or TRBV6-3 and TRBJ1-1; TRBD1 agrees at 10 bases. The clonotype comes from a man aged 18 to 35 who received the YFV17D yellow fever vaccine. The CDR3 coding sequence is TGTGCCAGCAGTTACGGACAGGGGGCTGAAGCTTTCTTT. Its translation: CASSYGQGAEAFF.